The 8 T cell receptor beta chains reported below all come from one sample, sequenced in a study of shared clonotypes between healthy human individuals. Generated by immunoSEQ multiplex PCR, the TCRdb table keeps only in-frame clones and is missing some. In the table there are 520,000 or so clones, more than 65% of which are singletons. The sample taken for sequencing was PBMCs. The receptors derive from a woman between 35 and 50 years old in good health. Some clones in this sample may be carry-over from other donors' samples.

The chain carries TRBV21-1 and TRBJ2-7; the table calls TRBD1, which could not be checked here. TRBV21-1 is marked as a pseudogene. The CDR3 spans 17 residues. The CDR3 sequence is CASSKEVPGQGFYEQYF. The CDR3 region has the DNA TGTGCCAGCAGCAAAGAGGTCCCGGGACAGGGATTCTACGAGCAGTACTTC.

The genes are TRBV7-6 and TRBJ2-7; 7 positions match TRBD2. After removal of 3 bases from V and 7 bases from J, the junction contained 15 bases not matched to a gene. The CDR3 spans 16 residues. Germline lookup yields CDR1 SGHVS and CDR2 FNYEAQ. CDR3 sequence: CASSFYVGRSLREQYF. CDR3 DNA sequence: TGTGCCAGCAGCTTCTATGTCGGGAGGAGCCTTAGGGAGCAGTACTTC.

The rearrangement uses TRBV28 and TRBJ1-4; D gene ambiguous. CDR1 is MDHEN, CDR2 SYDVKM, per germline. The CDR3 is 13 amino acids. V was clipped by 7 bases and J by 4 bases, with 10 bases between them. Here the CDR3 DNA reads TGTGCCAGCAATGTACAGTTTAATGAAAAACTGTTTTTT. Translated, it gives CASNVQFNEKLFF.

The rearrangement uses TRBV11-3 and TRBJ2-1; TRBD2 might be the D (6 bases). In germline, CDR1 is SGHNT, CDR2 YENEEA. V was shortened by 2 bases and J by 8 bases, with 10 bases between the two germline ends. The CDR3 runs 13 residues. The DNA for the CDR3 is TGTGCCAGCAGCTTACGCGCGGGGCATGAGCAGTTCTTC. Protein product: CASSLRAGHEQFF.

The chain uses TRBV5-1 and TRBJ2-7; 9 positions match TRBD1. CDR1 and CDR2 from the germline V gene are SGHRS and YFSETQ. This CDR3 region has 13 residues. The J segment lost 0 bases and the V segment lost 7 bases, leaving 2 bases of the junction unmatched. CDR3 in DNA: TGCGCCAGCGGGACAGGGAACTCCTACGAGCAGTACTTC. Translated, it gives CASGTGNSYEQYF. Full variable domain (rest looked up from reference TRBV5-1 and TRBJ2-7): KAGVTQTPRYLIKTRGQQVTLSCSPISGHRSVSWYQQTPGQGLQFLFEYFSETQRNKGNFPGRFSGRQFSNSRSEMNVSTLELGDSALYLCASGTGNSYEQYFGPGTRLTVT.

The table lists this clone with a few counts. This chain links TRBV15 with TRBJ1-1; unclear D gene. The CDR3 totals 13 residues. The V and J ends lost 5 bases and 4 bases respectively, with 11 bases between them. The germline gives CDR1 LNHNV, CDR2 YYDKDF (reference sequence). The CDR3 is CATSPTRGTEAFF. The CDR3 nucleotides read TGTGCCACCAGCCCGACCCGGGGCACTGAAGCTTTCTTT.

Note on this clone: Other nucleotide sequences in the sample specify the same CDR3. The chain is built from TRBV7-2 and TRBJ1-1, with D unresolved. The germline gives CDR1 SGHTA, CDR2 FQGNSA. V was cut by 1 base and J by 2 bases, with 8 bases left in between. This CDR3 region has 14 residues. The CDR3 spells CASSLGAFNTEAFF. The CDR3 nucleotides are TGTGCCAGCAGCTTAGGCGCTTTTAACACTGAAGCTTTCTTT.

The chain combines TRBV6-5 with TRBJ1-5; TRBD1 agrees at 10 bases. Germline loops: CDR1 MNHEY, CDR2 SVGAGI. The trim removed 2 bases at V and 3 bases at J, leaving 1 base unmatched. CDR3 size: 15 residues. The CDR3 DNA is TGTGCCAGCAGTTACGGGACAGGGGCCAATCAGCCCCAGCATTTT. It encodes CASSYGTGANQPQHF.